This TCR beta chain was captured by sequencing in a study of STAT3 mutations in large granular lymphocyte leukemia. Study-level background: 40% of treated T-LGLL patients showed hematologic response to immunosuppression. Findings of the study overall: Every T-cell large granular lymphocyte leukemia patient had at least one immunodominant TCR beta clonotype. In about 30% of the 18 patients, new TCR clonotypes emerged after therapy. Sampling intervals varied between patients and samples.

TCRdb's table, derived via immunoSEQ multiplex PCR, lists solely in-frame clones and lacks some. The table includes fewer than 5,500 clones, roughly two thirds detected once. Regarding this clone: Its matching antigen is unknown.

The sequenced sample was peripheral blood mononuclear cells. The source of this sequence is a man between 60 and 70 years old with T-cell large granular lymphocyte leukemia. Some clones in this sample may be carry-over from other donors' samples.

As DNA, the CDR3 is TGTGCCAGCACCCTCCTTTACGGCAATCAGCCCCAGCATTTT. It yields the protein CASTLLYGNQPQHF. J is TRBJ1-5 and V is TRBV6-6; D unclear. CDR1 is MNHNY and CDR2 is SVGAGI in the germline V gene (reference sequence). V was cut by 7 bases and J by 2 bases, with 12 bases left in between. This CDR3 comprises 14 residues.